The 3 T cell receptor beta chains below were found in one sample sequenced in a study of blood T cell repertoires in COVID-19. Assay: immunoSEQ multiplex PCR; the TCRdb copy retains only in-frame clones and omits some. The repertoire consists of tens of thousands of clones, with roughly 84% occurring once and the leading ten covering roughly three fifths. What was sequenced was peripheral blood. These receptors all come from a man in his sixties or seventies with acute or convalescent COVID-19.

This clone was observed a handful of times. The chain employs TRBV7-2 and TRBJ1-1; D is uncertain. Trimming cost V 5 bases and J 6 bases, with 10 bases left between them. Germline V CDR1 and CDR2: SGHTA, FQGNSA. The CDR3 consists of 12 residues. The CDR3 coding sequence is TGTGCCAGCAGCCCTAGAATCGCTGAAGCTTTCTTT. This translates into CASSPRIAEAFF.

The rearrangement links TRBV25-1 to TRBJ2-1, with D hard to call. V lost 11 bases and J 3 bases, leaving 8 bases between the germline ends. CDR1 is MGHDK and CDR2 is SYGVNS in the germline V gene. The CDR3 has 11 residues. As DNA, the CDR3 is TGTGCCTCACGCAGCTACAATGAGCAGTTCTTC. This gives the protein CASRSYNEQFF. Full variable domain (outside the CDR3, taken from reference TRBV25-1 and TRBJ2-1): EADIYQTPRYLVIGTGKKITLECSQTMGHDKMYWYQQDPGMELHLIHYSYGVNSTEKGDLSSESTVSRIRTEHFPLTLESARPSHTSQYLCASRSYNEQFFGPGTRLTVL.

This CDR3 reads CASSLGLGGETQYF. The CDR3 DNA reads TGTGCCAGCTCACTGGGACTAGGAGGAGAGACCCAGTACTTC. The chain recombines TRBV18 with TRBJ2-5, with 8 bases identical to TRBD2. Germline CDR1 KGHSH, CDR2 LQKENI. V was clipped by 4 bases and J by 4 bases; unmatched bases: 5. The CDR3 contains 14 residues.